This T cell receptor (beta chain) was retrieved from a study of blood T cells in healthy people across ages. The second PCR ran roughly 6 to 11 cycles with a sample-barcoded 5' primer and J-beta primers. Using its own MiXCR run on the 5' RACE reads, TCRdb lists one record per CDR3 protein. The sample has 1.6 million or so distinct CDR3 sequences; around 36% are singletons. Peripheral blood was drawn, roughly 10 milliliters per donor. Trimming cost V 6 bases and J 9 bases; bases outside gene matches: 4. The CDR3 extends over 14 amino acids. Germline lookup yields CDR1 MNHEY and CDR2 SVGAGI. The sample taken for sequencing was blood. This sequence was found in a woman aged 25 to 45 in good health. J is TRBJ2-1 and V is TRBV6-5, with 14 positions matching TRBD2. Here the CDR3 reads CASRTSGRAGEQFF. CDR3 bases: TGTGCCAGCAGGACTAGCGGGAGGGCGGGTGAGCAGTTCTTC.